Sequencing of this T cell receptor (beta chain) was carried out in a study of neurological immune-mediated disorders. This clonotype was seen many times. Time point: longitudinal time-point 1 (baseline). From 2 million PBMCs stored at -80 C, the unsorted libraries were generated. With 6 bases removed from V and 4 bases from J, the gap between germline ends came to 15 bases. Germline CDR1 is MNHEY and CDR2 is SMNVEV (reference sequence). CDR3 length: 14 amino acids. The method for making cDNA was 5'RACE, and it used 10-nucleotide random UMIs. The yield of each sequencing run was over 160 million TCR-beta sequences from 15-18 subjects. TCRdb re-analysed the 5' RACE reads in MiXCR, keeping a single row per CDR3 protein. The sample shows about 71,000 distinct CDR3 sequences, roughly 10% of them seen only once.

The sequence came from a man aged 25 to 40 in good health. Material: PBMCs. V is TRBV27 and J is TRBJ1-1, with D possibly TRBD1 on 5 matching bases. The CDR3 protein is CASRIQEIGTEAFF. The CDR3 DNA sequence: TGTGCCAGCAGAATACAGGAGATCGGCACTGAAGCTTTCTTT.